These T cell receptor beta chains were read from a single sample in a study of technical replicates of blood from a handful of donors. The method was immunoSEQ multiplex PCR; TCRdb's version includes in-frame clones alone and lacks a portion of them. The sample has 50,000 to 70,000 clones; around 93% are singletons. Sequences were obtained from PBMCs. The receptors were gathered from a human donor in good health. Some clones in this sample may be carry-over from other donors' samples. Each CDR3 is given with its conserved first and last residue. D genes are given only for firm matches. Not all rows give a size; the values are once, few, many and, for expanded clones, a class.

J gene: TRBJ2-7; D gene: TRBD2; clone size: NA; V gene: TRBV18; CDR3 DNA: TGTGCCAGCTCACTAGCGGGAGAGGCCTACGAGCAGTACTTC; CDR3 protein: CASSLAGEAYEQYF
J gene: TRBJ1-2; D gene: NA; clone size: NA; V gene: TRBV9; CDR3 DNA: TGTGCCAGCAGCGTAGTAGAAGGGCGGGGGGGCTATGGCTACACCTTC; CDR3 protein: CASSVVEGRGGYGYTF
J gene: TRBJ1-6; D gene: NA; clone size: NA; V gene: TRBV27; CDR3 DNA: TGTGCCAGCAGTTTACGGCGTTCGAGAGGGAATGAAAATTCACCCCTCCACTTT; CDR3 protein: CASSLRRSRGNENSPLHF
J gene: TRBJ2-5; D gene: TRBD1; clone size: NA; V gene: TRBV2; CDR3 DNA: TGTGCCACCTCAGGGGGCGCAGGCGAGACCCAGTACTTC; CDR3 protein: CATSGGAGETQYF
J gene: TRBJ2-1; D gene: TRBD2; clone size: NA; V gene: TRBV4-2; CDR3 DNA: TGTGCCAGCAGCCAAGGGGAAGCGGGAGGGAACAATGAGCAGTTCTTC; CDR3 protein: CASSQGEAGGNNEQFF
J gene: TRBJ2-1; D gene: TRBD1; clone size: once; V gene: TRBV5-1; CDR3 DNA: TGCGCCAGCAGACCCGGGGCAGGGGGCGGCAACAATGAGCAGTTCTTC; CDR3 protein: CASRPGAGGGNNEQFF
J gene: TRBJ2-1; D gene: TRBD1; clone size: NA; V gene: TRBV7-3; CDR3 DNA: TGTGCCAGCAGCCCAGGGGACAGCGAGCAGTTCTTC; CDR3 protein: CASSPGDSEQFF
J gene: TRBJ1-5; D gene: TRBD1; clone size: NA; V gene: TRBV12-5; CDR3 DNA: TGTGCTAGTGGTTTGCCCACCGGGACAGGGGGCAATCAGCCCCAGCATTTT; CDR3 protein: CASGLPTGTGGNQPQHF
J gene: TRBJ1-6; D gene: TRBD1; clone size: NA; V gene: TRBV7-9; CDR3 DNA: TGTGCCAGCACCTGGGACAGGGGTAATTCACCCCTCCACTTT; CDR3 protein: CASTWDRGNSPLHF
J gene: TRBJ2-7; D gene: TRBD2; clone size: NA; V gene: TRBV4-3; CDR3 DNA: TGCGCCAGCAGCAAGACTAGCGGGGGCTCCTACGAGCAGTACTTC; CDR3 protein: CASSKTSGGSYEQYF
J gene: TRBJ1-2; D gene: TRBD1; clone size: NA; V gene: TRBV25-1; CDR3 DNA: TGTGCCAGCAGTGAGGGCAGGGGGAACGGCTACACCTTC; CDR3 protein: CASSEGRGNGYTF
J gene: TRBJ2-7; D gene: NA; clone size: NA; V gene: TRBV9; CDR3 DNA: TGTGCCAGCAGCGTAGAGCAAGCACCTAGTTCCTACGAGCAGTACTTC; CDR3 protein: CASSVEQAPSSYEQYF
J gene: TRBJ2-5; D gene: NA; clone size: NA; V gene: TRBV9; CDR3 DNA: TGTGCCAGCCCTGGGGGGGGGCCCCCCTGGACCCAGTACTTC; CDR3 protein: CASPGGGPPWTQYF
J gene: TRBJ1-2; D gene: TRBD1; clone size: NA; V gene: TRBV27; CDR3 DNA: TGTGCCAGCAGCTACAGGGGAAGTAACTATGGCTACACCTTC; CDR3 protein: CASSYRGSNYGYTF
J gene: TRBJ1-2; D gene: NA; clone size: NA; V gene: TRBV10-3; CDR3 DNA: TGTGCCATCAGTGAGTCAGAGACAGGCTATGGCTACACCTTC; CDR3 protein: CAISESETGYGYTF
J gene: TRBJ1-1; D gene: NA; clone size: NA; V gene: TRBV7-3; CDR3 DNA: TGTGCCAGCAGCTTAGACAGGAACACTGAAGCTTTCTTT; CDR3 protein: CASSLDRNTEAFF
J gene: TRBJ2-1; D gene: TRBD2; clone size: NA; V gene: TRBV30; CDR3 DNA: TGTGCCTGTCTAGCGGGGCACAATGAGCAGTTCTTC; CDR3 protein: CACLAGHNEQFF
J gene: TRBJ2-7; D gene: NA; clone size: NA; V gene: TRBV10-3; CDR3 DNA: TGTGCCATCAGTGCGGTAGGGACAAATACCTACGAGCAGTACTTC; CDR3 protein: CAISAVGTNTYEQYF
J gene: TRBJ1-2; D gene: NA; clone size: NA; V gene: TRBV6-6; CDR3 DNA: TGTGCCAGCAGTACAAATTCGGGGGCGCGGGGGGATGGCTACACCTTC; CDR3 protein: CASSTNSGARGDGYTF
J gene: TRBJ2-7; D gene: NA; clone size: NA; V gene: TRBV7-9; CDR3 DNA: TGTGCCAGCAGCTTAGCAGCAGGGGCCGGCTACGAGCAGTACTTC; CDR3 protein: CASSLAAGAGYEQYF
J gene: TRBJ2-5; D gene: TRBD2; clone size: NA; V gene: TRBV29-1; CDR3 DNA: TGCAGCGCCTCCCCCCCGGGAGGGGTAGAGACCCAGTACTTC; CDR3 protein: CSASPPGGVETQYF
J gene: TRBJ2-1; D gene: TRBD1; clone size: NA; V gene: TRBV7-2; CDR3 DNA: TGTGCCAGCAGCTTAGCCGGGACAGAGATCTACAATGAGCAGTTCTTC; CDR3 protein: CASSLAGTEIYNEQFF
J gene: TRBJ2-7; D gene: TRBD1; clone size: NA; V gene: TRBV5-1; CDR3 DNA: TGCGCCAGCAGCCAGACAGGGGACTACGAGCAGTACTTC; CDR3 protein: CASSQTGDYEQYF
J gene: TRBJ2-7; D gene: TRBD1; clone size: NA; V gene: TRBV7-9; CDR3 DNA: TGTGCCAGCAGCTTGGACAGGCTCTACGAGCAGTACTTC; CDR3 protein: CASSLDRLYEQYF
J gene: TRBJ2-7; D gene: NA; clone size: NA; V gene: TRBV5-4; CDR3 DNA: TGTGCCAGCAGCGCAGGACAGTCGCGGGACTATACCTACGAGCAGTACTTC; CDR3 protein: CASSAGQSRDYTYEQYF
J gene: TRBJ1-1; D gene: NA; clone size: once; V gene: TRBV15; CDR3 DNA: TGTGCCACCAGCAGGTTGAGGCAGGGGAACACTGAAGCTTTCTTT; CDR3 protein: CATSRLRQGNTEAFF
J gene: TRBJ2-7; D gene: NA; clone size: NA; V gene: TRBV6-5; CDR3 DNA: TGTGCCAGCGCGGAGGGCCCCTACGAGCAGTACTTC; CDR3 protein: CASAEGPYEQYF
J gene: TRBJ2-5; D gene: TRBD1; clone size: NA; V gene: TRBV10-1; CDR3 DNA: TGCGCCAGCATCCCCTCTCGGGACAGGGGGCAAGAGACCCAGTACTTC; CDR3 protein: CASIPSRDRGQETQYF
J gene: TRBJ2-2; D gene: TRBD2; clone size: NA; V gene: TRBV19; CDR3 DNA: TGTGCCAGTAGTATAGTAGCGGGGGGTCGCACCGGGGAGCTGTTTTTT; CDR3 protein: CASSIVAGGRTGELFF
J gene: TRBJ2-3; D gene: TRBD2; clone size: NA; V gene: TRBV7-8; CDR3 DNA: TGTGCCAGCAGCTTAATTCTAGCGGGGGCAGATACGCAGTATTTT; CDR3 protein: CASSLILAGADTQYF
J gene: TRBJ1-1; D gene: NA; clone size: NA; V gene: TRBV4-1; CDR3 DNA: TGCGCCAGCAGCCAAGTTGCAGGTGGAGGCACTGAAGCTTTCTTT; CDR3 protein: CASSQVAGGGTEAFF
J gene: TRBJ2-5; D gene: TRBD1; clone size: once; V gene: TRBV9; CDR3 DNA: TGTGCCAGCAGCGCCAACGTTAACAGGGGAGAGACCCAGTACTTC; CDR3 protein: CASSANVNRGETQYF
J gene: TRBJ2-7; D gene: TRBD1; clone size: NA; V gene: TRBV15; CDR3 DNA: TGTGCCACCAGCAGAGCAACCGGGACAGGGTTCAACGAGCAGTACTTC; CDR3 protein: CATSRATGTGFNEQYF
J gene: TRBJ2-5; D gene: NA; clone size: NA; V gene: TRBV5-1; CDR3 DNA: TGCGCCAGCAGCTTGGAAGGCGGGGGCGTTGAGACCCAGTACTTC; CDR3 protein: CASSLEGGGVETQYF
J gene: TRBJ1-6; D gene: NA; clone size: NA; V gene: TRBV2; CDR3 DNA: TGTGCCAGCAGACCTCCCGGGTCGGAGTCACCCCTCCACTTT; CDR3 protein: CASRPPGSESPLHF
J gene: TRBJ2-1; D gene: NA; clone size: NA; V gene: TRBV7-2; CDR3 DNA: TGTGCCAGCAGCCCCAACCCCGGGGTCGGTGAGCAGTTCTTC; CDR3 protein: CASSPNPGVGEQFF
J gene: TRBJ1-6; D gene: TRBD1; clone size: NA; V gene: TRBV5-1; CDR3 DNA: TGCGCCAGCAGCTTGACTCGACAGGGTAATTCACCCCTCCACTTT; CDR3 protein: CASSLTRQGNSPLHF
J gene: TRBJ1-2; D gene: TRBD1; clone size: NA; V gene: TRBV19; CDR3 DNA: TGTGCCAGCACGGACGAAGGGACAGCCTATGGCTACACCTTC; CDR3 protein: CASTDEGTAYGYTF
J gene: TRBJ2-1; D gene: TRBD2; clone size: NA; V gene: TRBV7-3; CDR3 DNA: TGTGCCAGCAGCCCTGCTAGCGGGAGGGCGGGGAAGCAGTTCTTC; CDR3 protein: CASSPASGRAGKQFF
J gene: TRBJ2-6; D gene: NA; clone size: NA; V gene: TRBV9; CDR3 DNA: TGTGCCAGCCGTCCGGGGAGCTCTGGGGCCAACGTCCTGACTTTC; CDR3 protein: CASRPGSSGANVLTF
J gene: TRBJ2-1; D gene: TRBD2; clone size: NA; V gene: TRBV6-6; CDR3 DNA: TGTGCCAGCACCGACTGGACTAGCGGGAGACGCAATGAGCAGTTCTTC; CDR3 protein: CASTDWTSGRRNEQFF
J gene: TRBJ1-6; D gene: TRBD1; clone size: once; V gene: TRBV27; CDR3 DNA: TGTGCCAGCAGTTTATTAGACAGGGGGCAGAATTCACCCCTCCACTTT; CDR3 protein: CASSLLDRGQNSPLHF
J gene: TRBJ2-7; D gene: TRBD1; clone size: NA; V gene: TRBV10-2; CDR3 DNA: TGCGCCAGCAGCCGGGACAGGGGGTCCTACGAGCAGTACTTC; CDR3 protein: CASSRDRGSYEQYF
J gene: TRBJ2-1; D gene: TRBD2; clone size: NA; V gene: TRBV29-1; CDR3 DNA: TGCAGCGTTGAAGCAACCGGGGGGTCCTACAATGAGCAGTTCTTC; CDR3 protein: CSVEATGGSYNEQFF
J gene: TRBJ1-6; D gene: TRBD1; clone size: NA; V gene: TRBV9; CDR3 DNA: TGTGCCAGCAGCGCGACAGGGGGCAATTCACCCCTCCACTTT; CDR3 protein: CASSATGGNSPLHF
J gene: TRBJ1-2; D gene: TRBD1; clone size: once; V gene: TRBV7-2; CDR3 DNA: TGTGCCAGCAGCTTAGAACAGGGGGTGATCTATGGCTACACCTTC; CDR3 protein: CASSLEQGVIYGYTF
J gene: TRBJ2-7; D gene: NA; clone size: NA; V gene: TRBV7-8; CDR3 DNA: TGTGCCAGCACGCCCAGCGGGACAATCGGCGAGCAGTACTTC; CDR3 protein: CASTPSGTIGEQYF
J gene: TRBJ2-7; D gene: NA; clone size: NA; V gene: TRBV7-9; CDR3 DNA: TGTGCCAGCAGCTCCACCTGGGCGGGGAGCTCCTACGAGCAGTACTTC; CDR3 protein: CASSSTWAGSSYEQYF
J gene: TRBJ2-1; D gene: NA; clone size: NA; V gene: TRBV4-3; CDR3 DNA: TGCGCCAGCAGCCAGAGTGAGGGGGTGTACAATGAGCAGTTCTTC; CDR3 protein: CASSQSEGVYNEQFF
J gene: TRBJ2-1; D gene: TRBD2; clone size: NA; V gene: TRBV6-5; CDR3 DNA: TGTGCCAGCAGTTACCAGAGCGGGGGGGTTAGTGAGCAGTTCTTC; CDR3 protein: CASSYQSGGVSEQFF
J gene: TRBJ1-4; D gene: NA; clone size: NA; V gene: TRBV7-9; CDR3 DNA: TGTGCCAGCAGCTTAGGCTCAGGCGGGAATGAAAAACTGTTTTTT; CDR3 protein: CASSLGSGGNEKLFF
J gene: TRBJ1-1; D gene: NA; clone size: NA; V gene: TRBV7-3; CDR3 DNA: TGTGCCAGCAGCTTATCTGGGGGCGATAACACTGAAGCTTTCTTT; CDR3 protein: CASSLSGGDNTEAFF
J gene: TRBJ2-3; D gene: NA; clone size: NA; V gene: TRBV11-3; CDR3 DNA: TGTGCCAGCAGCGCCGGGACTGGGGTAGATACGCAGTATTTT; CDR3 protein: CASSAGTGVDTQYF
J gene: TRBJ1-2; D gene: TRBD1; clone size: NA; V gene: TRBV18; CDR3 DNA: TGTGCCAGCTCACCAAACCGGGACAGCTATGGCTACACCTTC; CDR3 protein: CASSPNRDSYGYTF
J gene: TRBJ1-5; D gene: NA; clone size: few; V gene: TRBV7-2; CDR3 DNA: TGTGCCAGCAGCCCCCGGGGCAATCAGCCCCAGCATTTT; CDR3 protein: CASSPRGNQPQHF
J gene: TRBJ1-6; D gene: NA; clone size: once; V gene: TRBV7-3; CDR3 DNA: TGTGCCAGTGCGACAGGCGACTATAATTCACCCCTCCACTTT; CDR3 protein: CASATGDYNSPLHF
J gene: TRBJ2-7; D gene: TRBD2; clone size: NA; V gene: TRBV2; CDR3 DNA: TGTGCCAGCAGTACCAGCGGGGGCAGCTCCTACGAGCAGTACTTC; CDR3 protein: CASSTSGGSSYEQYF
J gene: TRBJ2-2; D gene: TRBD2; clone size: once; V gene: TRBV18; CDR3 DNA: TGTGCCAGCTCAATCTCCGGGACTAGCGGCCTCTCTAGCGGGGAGCTGTTTTTT; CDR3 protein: CASSISGTSGLSSGELFF
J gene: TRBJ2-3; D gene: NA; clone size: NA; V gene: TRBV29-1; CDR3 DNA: TGCAGCGTAGCCCTCAGCACAGATACGCAGTATTTT; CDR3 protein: CSVALSTDTQYF
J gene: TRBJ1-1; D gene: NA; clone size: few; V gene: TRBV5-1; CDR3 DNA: TGCGCCAGCAGCTTGGGGGGCGGGGCTGAAGCTTTCTTT; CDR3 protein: CASSLGGGAEAFF